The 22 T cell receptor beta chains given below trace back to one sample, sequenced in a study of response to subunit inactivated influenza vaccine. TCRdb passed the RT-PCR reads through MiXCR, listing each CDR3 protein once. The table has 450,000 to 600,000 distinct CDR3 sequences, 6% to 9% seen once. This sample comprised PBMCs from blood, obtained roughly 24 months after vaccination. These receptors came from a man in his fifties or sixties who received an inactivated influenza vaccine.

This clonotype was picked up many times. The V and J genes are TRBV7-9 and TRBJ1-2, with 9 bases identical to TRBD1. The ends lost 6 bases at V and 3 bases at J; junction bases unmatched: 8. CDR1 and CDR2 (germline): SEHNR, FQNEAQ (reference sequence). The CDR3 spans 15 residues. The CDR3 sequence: CASSLPGQGDYGYTF. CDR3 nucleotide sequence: TGTGCCAGCAGTCTACCGGGACAGGGAGACTATGGCTACACCTTC.

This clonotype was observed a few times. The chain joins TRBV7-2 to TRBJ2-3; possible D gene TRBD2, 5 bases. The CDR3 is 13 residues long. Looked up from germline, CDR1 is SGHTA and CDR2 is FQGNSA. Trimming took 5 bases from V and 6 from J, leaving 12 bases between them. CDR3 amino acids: CASSRGGRDTQYF. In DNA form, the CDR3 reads TGTGCCAGCAGCCGGGGTGGCCGGGATACGCAGTATTTT.

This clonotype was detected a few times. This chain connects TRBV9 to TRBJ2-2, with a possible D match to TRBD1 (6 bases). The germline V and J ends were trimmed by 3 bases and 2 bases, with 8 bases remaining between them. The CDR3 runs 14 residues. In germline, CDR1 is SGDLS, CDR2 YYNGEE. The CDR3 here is CASSEGVNTGELFF. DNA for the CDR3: TGTGCCAGCAGCGAGGGGGTAAACACCGGGGAGCTGTTTTTT.

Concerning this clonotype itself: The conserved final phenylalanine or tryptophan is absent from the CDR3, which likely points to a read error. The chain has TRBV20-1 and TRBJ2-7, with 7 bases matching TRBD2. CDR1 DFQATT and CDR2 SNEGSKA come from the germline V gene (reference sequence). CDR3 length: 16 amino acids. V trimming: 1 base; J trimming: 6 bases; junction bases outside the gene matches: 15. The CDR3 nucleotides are TGCAGTGCTAGAGTGAGGGCAGGGACTATTTTAAGCGAGCAGTACTCC. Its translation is CSARVRAGTILSEQYS.

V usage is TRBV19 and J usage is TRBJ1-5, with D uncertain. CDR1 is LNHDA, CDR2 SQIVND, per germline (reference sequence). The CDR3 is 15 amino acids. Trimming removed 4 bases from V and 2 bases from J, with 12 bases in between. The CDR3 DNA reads TGTGCCAGTAGTAGAACGTCCGGAGGCAATCAGCCCCAGCATTTT. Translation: CASSRTSGGNQPQHF.

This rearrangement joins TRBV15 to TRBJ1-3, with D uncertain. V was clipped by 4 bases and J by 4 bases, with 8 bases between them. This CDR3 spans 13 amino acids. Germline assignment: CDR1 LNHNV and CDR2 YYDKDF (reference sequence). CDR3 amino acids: CATSTYHGNTIYF. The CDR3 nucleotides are TGTGCCACCAGCACTTATCACGGAAACACCATATATTTT.

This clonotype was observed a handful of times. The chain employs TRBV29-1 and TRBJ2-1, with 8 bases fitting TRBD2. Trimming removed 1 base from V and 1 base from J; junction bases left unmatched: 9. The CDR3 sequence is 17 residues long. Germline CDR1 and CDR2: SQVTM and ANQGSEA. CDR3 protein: CSVEGTAGGVSYNEQFF. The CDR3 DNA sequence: TGCAGCGTTGAAGGGACGGCGGGAGGTGTATCCTACAATGAGCAGTTCTTC.

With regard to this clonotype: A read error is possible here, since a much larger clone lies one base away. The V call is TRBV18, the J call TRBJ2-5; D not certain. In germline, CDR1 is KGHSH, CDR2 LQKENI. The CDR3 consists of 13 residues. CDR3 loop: CASSRDKQETEYF. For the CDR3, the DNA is TGTGCCAGCTCACGTGACAAACAAGAGACCGAGTACTTC.

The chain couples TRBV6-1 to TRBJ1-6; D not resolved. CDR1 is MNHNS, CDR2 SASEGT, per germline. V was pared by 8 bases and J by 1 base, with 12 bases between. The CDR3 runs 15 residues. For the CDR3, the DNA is TGTGCCAGCGCCTTTTTTGGTTCCTATAATTCACCCCTCCACTTT. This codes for CASAFFGSYNSPLHF.

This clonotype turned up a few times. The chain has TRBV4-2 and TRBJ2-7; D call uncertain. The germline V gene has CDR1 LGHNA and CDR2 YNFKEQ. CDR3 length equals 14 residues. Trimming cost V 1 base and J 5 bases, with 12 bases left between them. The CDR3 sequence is CASSQVSQANEQYF. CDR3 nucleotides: TGTGCCAGCAGCCAAGTATCGCAGGCGAACGAGCAGTACTTC.

The chain's CDR3 is CSARDLLAGASSSGNEQFF. The CDR3 coding sequence is TGCAGTGCTAGAGATCTACTAGCGGGGGCCTCTTCCTCAGGGAATGAGCAGTTCTTC. V usage is TRBV20-1 and J usage is TRBJ2-1; 11 nucleotides line up with TRBD2. Germline values: CDR1 DFQATT, CDR2 SNEGSKA (reference sequence). The CDR3 contains 19 residues. The V and J ends lost 0 bases and 7 bases, in that order; junction bases with no gene match: 17.

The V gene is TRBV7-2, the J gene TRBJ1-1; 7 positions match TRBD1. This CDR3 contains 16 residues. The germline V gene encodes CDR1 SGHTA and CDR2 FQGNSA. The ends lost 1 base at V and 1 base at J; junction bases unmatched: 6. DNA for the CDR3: TGTGCCAGCAGCTTAGGGTTTTGGACAGGGAACACTGAAGCTTTCTTT. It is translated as CASSLGFWTGNTEAFF.

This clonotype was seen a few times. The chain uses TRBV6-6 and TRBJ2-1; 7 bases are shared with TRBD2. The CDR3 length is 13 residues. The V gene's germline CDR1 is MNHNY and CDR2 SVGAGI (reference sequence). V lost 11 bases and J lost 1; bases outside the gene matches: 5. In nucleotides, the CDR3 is TGTGCCGGTAAGCGGGAATCCTACAATGAGCAGTTCTTC. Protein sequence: CAGKRESYNEQFF.

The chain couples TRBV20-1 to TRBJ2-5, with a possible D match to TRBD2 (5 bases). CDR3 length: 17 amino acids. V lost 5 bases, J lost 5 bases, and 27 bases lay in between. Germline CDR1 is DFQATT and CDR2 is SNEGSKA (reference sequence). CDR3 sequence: CSAVIIGGLVGWETQYF. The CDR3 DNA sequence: TGCAGTGCTGTCATAATCGGCGGGCTAGTTGGTTGGGAGACCCAGTACTTC.

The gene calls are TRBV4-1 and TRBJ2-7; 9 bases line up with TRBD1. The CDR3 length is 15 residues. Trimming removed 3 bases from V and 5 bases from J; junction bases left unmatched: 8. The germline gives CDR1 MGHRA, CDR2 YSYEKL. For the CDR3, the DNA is TGCGCCAGCAGCCACTCCGGGACAGGGTTCCACGAGCAGTACTTC. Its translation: CASSHSGTGFHEQYF.

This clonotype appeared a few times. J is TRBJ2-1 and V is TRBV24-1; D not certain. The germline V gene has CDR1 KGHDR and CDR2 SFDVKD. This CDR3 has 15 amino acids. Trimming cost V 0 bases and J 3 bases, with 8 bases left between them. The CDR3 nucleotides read TGTGCCACCAGTGATTTGCGCGGAAACTACAATGAGCAGTTCTTC. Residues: CATSDLRGNYNEQFF.

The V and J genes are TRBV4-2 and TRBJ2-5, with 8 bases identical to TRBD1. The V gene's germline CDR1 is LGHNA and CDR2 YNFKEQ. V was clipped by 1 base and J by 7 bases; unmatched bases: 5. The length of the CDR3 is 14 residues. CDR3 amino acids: CASSQGGQGATQYF. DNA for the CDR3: TGTGCCAGCAGCCAAGGCGGCCAGGGGGCGACCCAGTACTTC.

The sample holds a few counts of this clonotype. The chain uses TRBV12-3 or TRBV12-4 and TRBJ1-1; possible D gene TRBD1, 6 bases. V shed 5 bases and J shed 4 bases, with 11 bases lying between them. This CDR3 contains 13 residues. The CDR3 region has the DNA TGTGCCAGCAGTCGGACAGCCTCCACTGAAGCTTTCTTT. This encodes CASSRTASTEAFF.

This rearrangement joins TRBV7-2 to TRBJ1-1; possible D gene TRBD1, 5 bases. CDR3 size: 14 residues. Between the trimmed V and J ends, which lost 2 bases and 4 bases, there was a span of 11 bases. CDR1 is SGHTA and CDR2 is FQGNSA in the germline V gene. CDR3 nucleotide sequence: TGTGCCAGCAGCTTAACGTTAGGGACCACTGAAGCTTTCTTT. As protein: CASSLTLGTTEAFF.

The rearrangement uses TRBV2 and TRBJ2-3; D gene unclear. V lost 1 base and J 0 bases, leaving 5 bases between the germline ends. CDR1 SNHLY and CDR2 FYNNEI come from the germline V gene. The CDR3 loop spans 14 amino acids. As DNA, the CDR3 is TGTGCCAGCAGTGAAGAAGATAGCACAGATACGCAGTATTTT. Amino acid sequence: CASSEEDSTDTQYF.

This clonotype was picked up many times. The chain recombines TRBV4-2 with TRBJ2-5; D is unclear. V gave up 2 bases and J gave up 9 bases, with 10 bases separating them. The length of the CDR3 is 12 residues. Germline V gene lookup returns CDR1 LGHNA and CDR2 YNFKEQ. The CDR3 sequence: CASSQTVGPQYF. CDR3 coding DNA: TGTGCCAGCAGCCAAACCGTCGGACCCCAGTACTTC.

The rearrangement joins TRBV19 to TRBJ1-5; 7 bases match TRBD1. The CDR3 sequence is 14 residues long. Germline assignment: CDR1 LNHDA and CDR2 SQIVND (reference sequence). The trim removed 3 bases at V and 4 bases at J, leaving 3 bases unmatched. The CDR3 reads CASSIQQGNQPQHF. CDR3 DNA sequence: TGTGCCAGTAGTATCCAACAGGGGAATCAGCCCCAGCATTTT.